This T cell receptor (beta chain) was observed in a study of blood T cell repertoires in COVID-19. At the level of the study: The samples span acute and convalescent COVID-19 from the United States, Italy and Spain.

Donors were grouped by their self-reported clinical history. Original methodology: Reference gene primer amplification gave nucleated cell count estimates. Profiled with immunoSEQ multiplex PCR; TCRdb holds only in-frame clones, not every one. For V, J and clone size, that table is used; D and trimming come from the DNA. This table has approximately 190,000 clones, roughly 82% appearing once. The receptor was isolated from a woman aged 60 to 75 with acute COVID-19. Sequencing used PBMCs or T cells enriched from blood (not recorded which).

CDR3 nucleotides: TGTGCCAGCAGTCACCGACAGGGCGGTAAAACTGAAGCTTTCTTT. It is translated as CASSHRQGGKTEAFF. The chain joins TRBV6-4 to TRBJ1-1; 7 nucleotides line up with TRBD1. The CDR3 totals 15 residues. Germline-derived CDR1 and CDR2 are MRHNA and SNTAGT. V trimming: 5 bases; J trimming: 5 bases; junction bases outside the gene matches: 11.